The rows below give T cell receptor beta chains drawn from one sample of a study of blood T cell repertoires in COVID-19. Assay used: immunoSEQ multiplex PCR; TCRdb lists only in-frame clones, some missing. The sample records 180,000 or so clones, 85% to 90% being singletons. The sequencing sample was made of peripheral blood. Receptor source: a woman of 80 years or more in a cohort sampled during active or convalescent COVID-19. The CDR3 runs from the conserved cysteine through the conserved F or W. The D gene is left open where the match is weak. Clone size is stated in some rows and not others, as once, few, many or a class when expanded.

d_call	v_call	j_call	clone_size	cdr3_aa	cdr3_nt
TRBD1	TRBV10-3	TRBJ1-6	NA	CAISEGGADSSPLHF	TGTGCCATCAGTGAAGGGGGCGCGGATTCTTCACCCCTCCACTTT
NA	TRBV6-2/TRBV6-3	TRBJ2-1	NA	CASSPDRPSFYNEQFF	TGTGCCAGCAGTCCAGACAGGCCCTCTTTCTACAATGAGCAGTTCTTC
TRBD1	TRBV6-4	TRBJ1-5	once	CASSPRRDREANQPQHF	TGTGCCAGCAGCCCCCGCCGGGACAGGGAGGCCAATCAGCCCCAGCATTTT
NA	TRBV6-5	TRBJ1-5	NA	CASMRSGQPQHF	TGTGCCAGCATGCGGTCTGGTCAGCCCCAGCATTTT
TRBD1	TRBV18	TRBJ2-1	NA	CATRGQTYNEQFF	TGTGCCACCAGGGGGCAAACCTACAATGAGCAGTTCTTC
NA	TRBV5-1	TRBJ2-4	NA	CASSLQGSGKNIQYF	TGCGCCAGCAGCCTTCAGGGATCGGGCAAAAACATTCAGTACTTC
NA	TRBV11-2	TRBJ1-5	NA	CASSVTGNQPQHF	TGTGCCAGCAGTGTAACAGGGAATCAGCCCCAGCATTTT
NA	TRBV18	TRBJ1-5	few	CASSPDADSVNQPQHF	TGTGCCAGCTCACCGGACGCGGACAGCGTCAATCAGCCCCAGCATTTT
NA	TRBV28	TRBJ1-4	few	CASMLMGGSEKLFF	TGTGCCAGCATGCTGATGGGGGGAAGTGAAAAACTGTTTTTT
NA	TRBV28	TRBJ1-2	NA	CAITGTTYGYTF	TGTGCCATCACCGGGACTACCTATGGCTACACCTTC
NA	TRBV29-1	TRBJ1-1	NA	CSSLAGKNMNTEAFF	TGCAGCTCACTGGCGGGGAAAAATATGAACACTGAAGCTTTCTTT
NA	TRBV10-3	TRBJ1-2	NA	CAISPGLGNYGYTF	TGTGCCATCAGTCCGGGACTGGGTAACTATGGCTACACCTTC
NA	TRBV20-1	TRBJ1-1	NA	CSASPSSLAAEAFF	TGCAGTGCTAGTCCTTCGAGCCTCGCCGCTGAAGCTTTCTTT
TRBD1	TRBV7-6	TRBJ2-1	NA	CASSLPRRDRGYEQFF	TGTGCCAGCAGCTTACCTCGCCGGGACAGGGGATATGAGCAGTTCTTC
NA	TRBV18	TRBJ1-1	NA	CASGRGRENTEAFF	TGTGCCAGCGGGAGGGGTCGTGAGAACACTGAAGCTTTCTTT
TRBD1	TRBV9	TRBJ2-3	NA	CASSKGQGTDTQYF	TGTGCCAGCAGCAAAGGACAGGGAACAGATACGCAGTATTTT
NA	TRBV3-1/TRBV3-2	TRBJ1-1	NA	CASSPQAGTADTEAFF	TGTGCCAGCAGCCCTCAAGCGGGGACGGCGGACACTGAAGCTTTCTTT
TRBD1	TRBV5-8	TRBJ2-2	few	CASRNRGVLHGELFF	TGTGCCAGCAGGAACAGGGGAGTGTTGCACGGGGAGCTGTTTTTT
NA	TRBV6-2/TRBV6-3	TRBJ1-5	NA	CASSDRGGGGQPQHF	TGTGCCAGCAGTGATCGCGGGGGTGGGGGTCAGCCCCAGCATTTT
TRBD1	TRBV24-1	TRBJ2-2	few	CATSEGQGGTGELFF	TGTGCCACCAGTGAGGGACAGGGGGGCACCGGGGAGCTGTTTTTT
NA	TRBV9	TRBJ2-3	few	CASSVDGGVAGTQYF	TGTGCCAGCAGCGTAGACGGCGGGGTGGCGGGTACGCAGTATTTT
NA	TRBV5-1	TRBJ1-1	once	CASRDEARGDTEAFF	TGCGCCAGCAGGGATGAGGCCAGGGGTGACACTGAAGCTTTCTTT
NA	TRBV9	TRBJ1-3	NA	CASSVGRGLGNTIYF	TGTGCCAGCAGCGTAGGACGGGGACTTGGAAACACCATATATTTT
NA	TRBV6-5	TRBJ2-1	NA	CASSRLWGDNEQFF	TGTGCCAGCAGCCGACTCTGGGGAGACAATGAGCAGTTCTTC
NA	TRBV7-9	TRBJ1-6	NA	CASSRGKGGGVNSPLHF	TGTGCCAGCAGCCGAGGAAAAGGGGGAGGGGTAAATTCACCCCTCCACTTT
TRBD1	TRBV5-4	TRBJ1-2	NA	CASSPTGGLNYGYTF	TGTGCCAGCAGCCCGACAGGGGGGTTAAACTATGGCTACACCTTC
TRBD1	TRBV6-2/TRBV6-3	TRBJ2-7	once	CASSYSFIRDRETYEQYF	TGTGCCAGCAGTTACTCTTTTATCCGGGACAGGGAAACCTACGAGCAGTACTTC
TRBD2	TRBV6-5	TRBJ2-1	NA	CASSPSGNYNEQFF	TGTGCCAGCAGCCCGAGCGGGAACTACAATGAGCAGTTCTTC
NA	TRBV10-3	TRBJ2-7	NA	CAIREYREGEQYF	TGTGCCATCAGGGAATACAGGGAGGGCGAGCAGTACTTC
NA	TRBV2	TRBJ2-7	NA	CASSGGSYEQYF	TGTGCCAGCAGTGGAGGAAGCTACGAGCAGTACTTC
TRBD1	TRBV10-1	TRBJ2-1	once	CASSESGQGASNEQFF	TGCGCCAGCAGTGAGTCGGGGCAGGGGGCTTCCAATGAGCAGTTCTTC
NA	TRBV4-2	TRBJ2-4	NA	CASSQDRQNQNIQYF	TGTGCCAGCAGCCAAGATCGACAGAATCAAAACATTCAGTACTTC
TRBD2	TRBV19	TRBJ2-1	NA	CASSRYLAGTRAGVEQFF	TGTGCCAGTAGTAGATACTTGGCAGGGACTAGGGCTGGAGTTGAGCAGTTCTTC
NA	TRBV7-9	TRBJ1-1	NA	CASIPQGPVNTEAFF	TGTGCCAGCATCCCCCAGGGTCCGGTGAACACTGAAGCTTTCTTT
TRBD1	TRBV19	TRBJ1-4	NA	CASSVQYGQANEKLFF	TGTGCCAGTAGCGTTCAATATGGACAGGCTAATGAAAAACTGTTTTTT
TRBD2	TRBV10-3	TRBJ2-5	NA	CAINPGRGSGVKETQYF	TGTGCCATCAATCCAGGGAGGGGTAGCGGGGTGAAAGAGACCCAGTACTTC
TRBD1	TRBV12-3/TRBV12-4	TRBJ2-7	few	CASSWTGVYEQYF	TGTGCCAGCAGTTGGACAGGCGTCTACGAGCAGTACTTC
NA	TRBV5-1	TRBJ1-1	NA	CASSLETPGVGEAFF	TGCGCCAGCAGCCTGGAAACTCCAGGGGTAGGTGAAGCTTTCTTT
TRBD1	TRBV18	TRBJ1-5	few	CASSLQGGGSSNQPQHF	TGTGCCAGCTCCCTACAAGGGGGCGGGTCGAGCAATCAGCCCCAGCATTTT
NA	TRBV5-6	TRBJ1-3	NA	CASSLPQGGNTIYF	TGTGCCAGCAGCTTGCCCCAGGGAGGGAACACCATATATTTT
NA	TRBV27	TRBJ1-5	NA	CASRAAVSNQPQHF	TGTGCCAGCAGGGCCGCAGTCAGCAATCAGCCCCAGCATTTT
TRBD1	TRBV28	TRBJ1-2	NA	CASSGGQPSYGYTF	TGTGCCAGCAGTGGGGGACAGCCCAGCTATGGCTACACCTTC
NA	TRBV19	TRBJ1-1	NA	CASSRAGRKANTEAFF	TGTGCCAGTAGTAGGGCAGGGAGGAAAGCGAACACTGAAGCTTTCTTT
NA	TRBV18	TRBJ2-7	NA	CASSRNSYEQYF	TGTGCCAGCTCGCGCAATTCCTACGAGCAGTACTTC
NA	TRBV4-1	TRBJ1-1	NA	CASSQQEWLVGTEAFF	TGCGCCAGCAGCCAACAGGAATGGCTCGTCGGCACTGAAGCTTTCTTT